This T cell receptor (beta chain) was recorded in a study of blood T cell repertoires in COVID-19 (TCRdb year 2020). For context, the study as a whole: Collaborator samples came from the United States, Italy and Spain and covered acute and convalescent phases of COVID-19. The samples were drawn from the first 160 participants of the ongoing ImmuneRACE study and from 950 to 1,500 subjects provided by 6 global collaborators. The material from the prospective study consisted of cDNA or gDNA derived from T cells, B-cell-depleted T cells, or PBMCs. Where available, HLA class I and class II types were taken from metadata supplied by the sample provider and were not determined by assay-based typing. Sample metadata almost always included a de-identified subject ID, COVID-19 status, age in years and sex. The repertoires were released in a freely available public database meant as a resource for research on the immune response to SARS-CoV-2. The dataset comprised deeply sampled blood TCRbeta repertoires from subjects exposed to, actively infected with, or recovered from COVID-19.

As for this clone: Its antigen remains unidentified. The record has no base qualities; no much larger clone is one base away.

V is pared back by 5 bases and J by 3 bases, with 11 bases lying between the germline termini. Via the germline V gene, CDR1 is SQVTM and CDR2 ANQGSEA. The CDR3 starts with the cysteine, ends with the phenylalanine, and has 13 residues. Kept here is only the CDR3 DNA, which spans 39 bases and is read in frame from base 1. What the study reported, not specific to this receptor: The amount of clinical and demographic metadata varied by source and participant and was provided uncurated.

The collaborating institutions used their own protocols to collect whole blood in K2EDTA tubes. For TCRbeta analysis, collaborators shipped samples as frozen whole blood, isolated PBMCs, or DNA extracted from either of those sample types. The immunoSEQ Assay, a bias-controlled multiplex PCR, was used to amplify TCRbeta CDR3 regions from genomic DNA. For the original study's pipeline: Nucleated cell counts per sample were estimated from amplification of reference gene primers within the assay. Sequence reads were collapsed and filtered to measure the absolute abundance of every unique TCRbeta CDR3 rearrangement. For each sample, productive Simpson clonality was calculated as the square root of Simpson's diversity index across productive rearrangements. Sourced from immuneACCESS, this table was stored by TCRdb with only in-frame sequences that have V and J called. A share of the clones is absent; for the studies checked, an unresolved V gene accounts for under half, and the remainder has no known explanation. The DNA was the basis for D and trimming; V, J and clone size are from that table. The sample yields fewer than 300,000 clones; 70% to 90% were counted once. Under 2.5% of the sample is in the top ten clones.

The TCR comes from a woman aged 45-65 years with acute or convalescent COVID-19. The sequenced sample was peripheral blood. This sequence uses TRBV29-1 and TRBJ2-1; the D region possibly corresponds to TRBD1 (6 bases align). This receptor has the CDR3 CSVQPDSYNEQFF. The sequence in DNA is TGCAGCGTTCAACCGGACAGCTACAATGAGCAGTTCTTC.